The TCR beta chain under discussion was sequenced for a study of identical twins (dated by TCRdb to 2016 to 2017). A note on the overall study: TCR alpha and beta repertoires from monozygotic twins, unrelated adults of various ages and cord blood were deep-sequenced to test whether fetal clonotypes persist. Replicate twin experiments were performed at different times using different library preparation protocols to rule out contamination.

On the study overall, not on this receptor specifically: Excess twin sharing in beta out-of-frame sequences was weaker because fewer shared sequences lowered the signal-to-noise ratio. Because the same donors could not be followed over many years, conclusions were based on cross-sectional statistical analysis. Compared with coincidental sharing between unrelated individuals, out-of-frame TCR alpha sequences shared between twins showed an excess of sequences with low generation probability. Invariant T cells such as MAIT and iNKT could partly confound zero-insertion analyses, although diverse VJ usage argued against such confounding for most clonotypes. Fewer insertions were carried by abundant cord blood beta clonotypes; a weaker similar trend was observed in young adult naive repertoires, while no such trend was observed in memory repertoires. In monozygotic twins, recombination models systematically underestimated out-of-frame TCR alpha sharing, but the models matched the sharing seen between unrelated individuals.

The germline V gene (reference sequence) specifies MNHEY as CDR1 and SMNVEV as CDR2. Unmatched junction bases come to 11, with V trimmed by 6 bases and J by 2 bases. Spanning cysteine to phenylalanine, the CDR3 consists of 16 amino acids. CDR3 DNA only is kept here, 48 bases in frame from base 1. Only healthy Caucasian donors were included. Library prep was done by 5' RACE. Sequencing was carried out with an Illumina HiSeq 2000. Template switching added a universal primer binding site, and the final cDNA carried a unique molecular identifier that allowed TCR cDNA molecules to be counted accurately. Specific primers in the conserved constant-segment region were used to synthesize first-strand cDNA for the TCR alpha and beta chains. To control for contamination, every cDNA library carried two barcodes: a SMART-Mk sample barcode plus Illumina barcodes. TruSeq adapter sequences, together with Illumina sample barcodes, were added in two successive PCR steps. The Illumina HiSeq platform was used with custom primers to sequence TCR alpha and beta cDNA libraries. The paper's processing steps were these. MiGEC was used to process raw reads and extract unique molecular identifiers, and MiXCR was used to find CDR3 positions. Recombination models were inferred per individual with the repgenHMM and IGoR tools using an EM algorithm. The analysis of shared clonotypes was done with the tcR package in R, with sharing normalized by the product of cloneset sizes. Out-of-frame nonproductive sequences were analyzed to study raw recombination free of thymic and clonal selection effects. The raw public data were reprocessed by TCRdb itself: fastp quality trimming at Q25, MiXCR clonotype calling, in-frame beta chains only. Under each unique CDR3 protein, matching rows form one entry showing the most common genes and DNA. V and J calls and clone size were set by TCRdb, not the authors. The sample table shows around 1.7 million distinct CDR3 sequences, and roughly 35% are seen once. The top ten hold 0.25% to 0.3% of the sample.

This clonotype appeared a few times. No antigen is known for it. Per-nucleotide qualities are absent, and no much larger clonotype sits a single base away. The sequenced sample was cord blood. The chain is assembled from TRBV27 and TRBJ2-7; 9 bases in the middle match TRBD2. The receptor's source is a newborn girl in good health. CDR3 protein: CASSQSYSGRAYEQYF. The bases read TGTGCCAGCAGCCAGTCTTATAGCGGGAGAGCCTACGAGCAGTACTTC.